This T cell receptor (beta chain) was sequenced for a study of blood T cell repertoires in COVID-19 (dated by TCRdb to 2019 to 2021). The study in broad terms: The collaborator samples originated in the United States, Italy and Spain and spanned the acute and convalescent phases of COVID-19. The prospective study material was composed of cDNA or gDNA derived from T cells, B-cell-depleted T cells, or PBMCs. Subjects who had been exposed to COVID-19, were actively infected with it, or had recovered from it provided the deeply sampled blood TCRbeta repertoires that made up the dataset. The repertoires were made available in a free public database intended to serve as a resource for research on the immune response to SARS-CoV-2. The samples were drawn from two sources: the first 160 participants of the ongoing ImmuneRACE study, and 1,000 to 1,500 subjects contributed by 6 global collaborators. Sample metadata almost always included a de-identified subject ID, COVID-19 status, age in years and sex. HLA class I and class II types, where available, came from metadata supplied by the sample provider rather than from assay-based typing.

Study-wide conclusions, independent of this receptor: Clinical and demographic metadata were provided uncurated, with the amount varying by source and participant.

Collaborating institutions collected whole blood in K2EDTA tubes following their own protocols. Collaborator samples were shipped for TCRbeta analysis as frozen whole blood, isolated PBMCs, or DNA extracted from either sample type. TCRbeta CDR3 regions were amplified from genomic DNA using the immunoSEQ Assay, a bias-controlled multiplex PCR. As for the authors' bioinformatics: Nucleated cell counts per sample were estimated from amplification of reference gene primers within the assay. To quantify the absolute abundance of each unique TCRbeta CDR3 rearrangement, sequence reads were collapsed and filtered. Productive Simpson clonality was computed per sample as the square root of Simpson's diversity index over productive rearrangements. Entries here come from immuneACCESS through TCRdb and include only in-frame sequences with V and J called. Some clones fail to appear in such tables; in the studies checked, an unresolved V gene covers under half of the shortfall, and the cause of the remainder is unknown. The V and J calls and clone size are taken from that table; D and trimming were inferred from the DNA. The table for this sample lists 200,000 to 300,000 clones; approximately 80% of them were counted only once. The ten largest clones represent approximately 6.3% of the sample.

Remarks on this clone: Its antigen is not yet known. No base-level quality is on record; no much larger clone is a single base apart.

Source material: peripheral blood. The TCR comes from an older woman with active or convalescent COVID-19.

The nucleotides are TGCAGCGTTGGAGGGATCAATCAGCCCCAGCATTTT. Translation gives CSVGGINQPQHF. This chain joins TRBV29-1 to TRBJ1-5, with no reliable assignment of the D segment. Inclusive of the bounding cysteine and phenylalanine, the CDR3 is 12 residues long. The DNA shown is the 36-base CDR3, in frame from base 1. The V end loses 4 bases and the J end loses 3 bases, and a stretch of 7 bases separates them. The germline V gene gives CDR1 as SQVTM and CDR2 as ANQGSEA.